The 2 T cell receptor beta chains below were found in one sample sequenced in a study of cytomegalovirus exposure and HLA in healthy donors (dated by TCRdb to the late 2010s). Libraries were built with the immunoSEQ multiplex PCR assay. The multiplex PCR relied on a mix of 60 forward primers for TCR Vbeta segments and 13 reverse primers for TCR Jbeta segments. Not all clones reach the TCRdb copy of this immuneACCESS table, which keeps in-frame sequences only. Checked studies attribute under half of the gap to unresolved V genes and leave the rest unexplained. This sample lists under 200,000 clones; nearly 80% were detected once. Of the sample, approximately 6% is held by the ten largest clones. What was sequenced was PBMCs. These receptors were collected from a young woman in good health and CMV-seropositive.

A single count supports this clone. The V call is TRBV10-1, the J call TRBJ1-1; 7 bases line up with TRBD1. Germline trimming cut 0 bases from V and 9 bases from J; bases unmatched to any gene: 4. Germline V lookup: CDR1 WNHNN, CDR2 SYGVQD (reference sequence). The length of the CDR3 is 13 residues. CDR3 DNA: TGCGCCAGCAGTGAGTCCGGGACAGAAAAAGCTTTCTTT. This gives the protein CASSESGTEKAFF.

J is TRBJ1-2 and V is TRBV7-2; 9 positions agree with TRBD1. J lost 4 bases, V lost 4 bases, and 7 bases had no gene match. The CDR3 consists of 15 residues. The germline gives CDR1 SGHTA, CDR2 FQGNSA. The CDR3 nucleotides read TGTGCCAGCAGCTCTCGGACAGGGGCGATCTATGGCTACACCTTC. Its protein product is CASSSRTGAIYGYTF.